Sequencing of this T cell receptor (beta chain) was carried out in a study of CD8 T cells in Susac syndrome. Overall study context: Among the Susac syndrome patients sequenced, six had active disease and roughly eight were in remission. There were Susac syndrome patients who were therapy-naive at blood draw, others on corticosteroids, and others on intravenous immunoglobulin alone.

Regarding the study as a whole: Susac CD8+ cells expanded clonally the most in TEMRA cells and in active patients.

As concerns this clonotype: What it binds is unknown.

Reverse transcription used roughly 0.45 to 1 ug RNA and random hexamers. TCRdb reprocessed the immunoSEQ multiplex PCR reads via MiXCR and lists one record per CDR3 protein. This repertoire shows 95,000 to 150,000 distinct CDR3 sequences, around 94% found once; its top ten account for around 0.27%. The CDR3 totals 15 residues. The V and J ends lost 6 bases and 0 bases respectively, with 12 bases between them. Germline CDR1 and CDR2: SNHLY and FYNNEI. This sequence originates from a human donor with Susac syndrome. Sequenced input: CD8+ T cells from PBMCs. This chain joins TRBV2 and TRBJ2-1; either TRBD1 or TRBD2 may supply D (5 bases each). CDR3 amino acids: CASRGTLSSYNEQFF. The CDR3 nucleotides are TGTGCCAGCAGGGGGACCCTGAGCTCCTACAATGAGCAGTTCTTC. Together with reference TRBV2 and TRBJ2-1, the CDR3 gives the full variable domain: EPEVTQTPSHQVTQMGQEVILRCVPISNHLYFYWYRQILGQKVEFLVSFYNNEISEKSEIFDDQFSVERPDGSNFTLKIRSTKLEDSAMYFCASRGTLSSYNEQFFGPGTRLTVL.